Listed below are T cell receptor beta chains from one sample, sequenced in a study of T cell responses to AZD1222 COVID-19 vaccine. Assay used: immunoSEQ multiplex PCR; TCRdb lists only in-frame clones, some missing. The sample records around 130,000 clones, 80% to 90% being singletons. This specimen was peripheral blood, taken on day 0 of AZD1222 vaccination. These receptors came from an adult in good health. The CDR3 runs from the conserved cysteine through the conserved F or W. D genes are given only for firm matches. The size field is filled for only some rows; it gives once, few, many or a size class.

CATSRDRARSPLHF	TGTGCCACCAGCAGAGATAGGGCCCGATCACCCCTCCACTTT	-	TRBV15	14	TRBJ1-6	-
CASSPDSSNYGYTF	TGCGCCAGCAGTCCCGACAGCAGTAACTATGGCTACACCTTC	-	TRBV5-1	14	TRBJ1-2	-
CASSILGQGLSNQPQHF	TGTGCCAGTAGTATACTTGGACAGGGCCTGAGCAATCAGCCCCAGCATTTT	-	TRBV19	17	TRBJ1-5	TRBD1
CATRDKSSYEQYF	TGTGCCACCAGGGACAAGAGCTCCTACGAGCAGTACTTC	-	TRBV15	13	TRBJ2-7	-
CASSSLTDNQPQHF	TGTGCCAGCAGCTCCCTGACAGACAATCAGCCCCAGCATTTT	-	TRBV11-3	14	TRBJ1-5	-
CASSEDRGTGELFF	TGTGCCAGCAGTGAGGACAGGGGAACCGGGGAGCTGTTTTTT	-	TRBV27	14	TRBJ2-2	TRBD1
CASSERDRDTEAFF	TGTGCCAGTAGTGAGAGGGACAGGGACACTGAAGCTTTCTTT	once	TRBV19	14	TRBJ1-1	TRBD1
CSVHLGQGYEKLFF	TGCAGCGTGCACCTTGGACAGGGGTATGAAAAACTGTTTTTT	-	TRBV29-1	14	TRBJ1-4	TRBD1
CASRSRQGGNQPQHF	TGTGCAAGTCGCTCCAGACAGGGTGGCAATCAGCCCCAGCATTTT	-	TRBV12-2	15	TRBJ1-5	-
CASSLATGGQPQHF	TGTGCCAGCAGCTTAGCGACAGGGGGTCAGCCCCAGCATTTT	-	TRBV7-2	14	TRBJ1-5	TRBD1
CASSLGARAETQYF	TGTGCCAGCAGTTTAGGGGCCCGCGCAGAGACCCAGTACTTC	-	TRBV27	14	TRBJ2-5	-
CASSIAGGRETQYF	TGTGCCAGTAGTATTGCGGGGGGCCGGGAGACCCAGTACTTC	-	TRBV19	14	TRBJ2-5	TRBD2
CASGSGGADTQYF	TGTGCCAGCGGGTCAGGGGGGGCAGATACGCAGTATTTT	once	TRBV6-6	13	TRBJ2-3	-
CASRALDRNEKLFF	TGTGCCAGCAGAGCCTTGGACAGAAATGAAAAACTGTTTTTT	-	TRBV2	14	TRBJ1-4	-
CASSWLAGSSYEQYF	TGTGCCAGCAGTTGGCTAGCGGGGTCCTCCTACGAGCAGTACTTC	-	TRBV6-5	15	TRBJ2-7	TRBD2
CASSVEGLGKEQFF	TGTGCCAGCAGCGTAGAGGGACTAGGAAAAGAGCAGTTCTTC	-	TRBV9	14	TRBJ2-1	TRBD2
CAWSVYTGELFF	TGTGCCTGGAGTGTTTACACCGGGGAGCTGTTTTTT	-	TRBV30	12	TRBJ2-2	-
CASSQTHQETQYF	TGTGCCAGCAGCCAGACACACCAAGAGACCCAGTACTTC	-	TRBV6-2/TRBV6-3	13	TRBJ2-5	-
CASSQREQGGNGYTF	TGCGCCAGCAGCCAGAGGGAGCAGGGAGGGAATGGCTACACCTTC	-	TRBV4-3	15	TRBJ1-2	-
CASSSEGLADTDTQYF	TGTGCCAGCAGTTCCGAGGGACTAGCGGACACAGATACGCAGTATTTT	-	TRBV6-5	16	TRBJ2-3	TRBD2
CASSPTGEQFF	TGTGCCAGTAGTCCCACAGGGGAGCAGTTCTTC	-	TRBV19	11	TRBJ2-1	-
CASRGGSGWETQYF	TGTGCCAGCAGGGGGGGCTCGGGATGGGAGACCCAGTACTTC	once	TRBV7-2	14	TRBJ2-5	-
CASSPPGLAGYNEQYF	TGCGCCAGCAGCCCGCCGGGACTAGCGGGATACAACGAGCAGTACTTC	-	TRBV5-1	16	TRBJ2-7	TRBD2
CASSSPPSPLHF	TGTGCCAGCAGCTCTCCCCCGTCACCCCTCCACTTT	-	TRBV7-2	12	TRBJ1-6	-
CAFCQGEGGNQPQHF	TGTGCCTTCTGCCAGGGGGAAGGGGGCAATCAGCCCCAGCATTTT	-	TRBV6-4	15	TRBJ1-5	TRBD1
CASSQERLAGVGTDTQYF	TGCGCCAGCAGCCAAGAAAGACTAGCGGGAGTAGGTACAGATACGCAGTATTTT	-	TRBV4-1	18	TRBJ2-3	TRBD2
CASSFIGAGSPLHF	TGTGCCAGCAGTTTTATAGGGGCAGGGTCACCCCTCCACTTT	-	TRBV28	14	TRBJ1-6	-
CASSLGLAPTEQFF	TGTGCCAGCAGCCTCGGACTAGCGCCCACCGAGCAGTTCTTC	-	TRBV3-1/TRBV3-2	14	TRBJ2-1	TRBD2
CASSLPGQGASNSPLHF	TGTGCCAGCAGTTTACCTGGACAGGGGGCGAGTAATTCACCCCTCCACTTT	-	TRBV28	17	TRBJ1-6	TRBD1
CASSPGQGDGYTF	TGTGCCAGCAGCCCCGGGCAGGGGGATGGCTACACCTTC	-	TRBV7-3	13	TRBJ1-2	TRBD1
CASSYEVTGGGEQFF	TGTGCCAGCAGTTACGAGGTGACGGGTGGGGGTGAGCAGTTCTTC	-	TRBV6-2/TRBV6-3	15	TRBJ2-1	-
CASSRAAGTGQETQYF	TGTGCCAGCAGCCGAGCCGCCGGGACAGGGCAAGAGACCCAGTACTTC	-	TRBV5-4	16	TRBJ2-5	TRBD1
CATSSEYLGAGEDTQYF	TGTGCCACCAGCAGCGAGTACCTCGGTGCGGGAGAGGATACGCAGTATTTT	many	TRBV15	17	TRBJ2-3	TRBD2
CASSLAGTYGYTF	TGTGCCAGCAGCTTGGCCGGGACCTATGGCTACACCTTC	-	TRBV5-4	13	TRBJ1-2	-
CASSPRGPSQSSPLHF	TGTGCCAGCTCACCACGGGGGCCAAGTCAATCTTCACCCCTCCACTTT	-	TRBV18	16	TRBJ1-6	-
CASSQDILGRGLSSQPQHF	TGTGCCAGCAGCCAAGATATCCTAGGCAGGGGGCTCAGTAGTCAGCCCCAGCATTTT	-	TRBV4-2	19	TRBJ1-5	TRBD1
CASSLGAVNQPQHF	TGTGCCAGTAGCCTCGGGGCCGTTAATCAGCCCCAGCATTTT	-	TRBV19	14	TRBJ1-5	-
CASSQGGRPDTQYF	TGTGCCAGCAGCCAAGGCGGGAGGCCAGATACGCAGTATTTT	-	TRBV4-2	14	TRBJ2-3	TRBD2
CASSGGLANYEQYF	TGTGCCAGCAGCGGGGGACTAGCCAATTACGAGCAGTACTTC	once	TRBV5-4	14	TRBJ2-7	TRBD2
CASSLGAASSGNTIYF	TGTGCCAGCAGCTTGGGGGCAGCAAGCTCTGGAAACACCATATATTTT	-	TRBV5-4	16	TRBJ1-3	-
CASSLGGDDEAFF	TGTGCCAGCAGCTTAGGCGGCGACGATGAAGCTTTCTTT	-	TRBV7-9	13	TRBJ1-1	-
CATSTNVGTEAFF	TGTGCCACCAGTACCAATGTGGGCACTGAAGCTTTCTTT	-	TRBV24-1	13	TRBJ1-1	-
CASSLWTPQETQYF	TGTGCCAGCAGCCTTTGGACACCCCAAGAGACCCAGTACTTC	once	TRBV7-9	14	TRBJ2-5	-